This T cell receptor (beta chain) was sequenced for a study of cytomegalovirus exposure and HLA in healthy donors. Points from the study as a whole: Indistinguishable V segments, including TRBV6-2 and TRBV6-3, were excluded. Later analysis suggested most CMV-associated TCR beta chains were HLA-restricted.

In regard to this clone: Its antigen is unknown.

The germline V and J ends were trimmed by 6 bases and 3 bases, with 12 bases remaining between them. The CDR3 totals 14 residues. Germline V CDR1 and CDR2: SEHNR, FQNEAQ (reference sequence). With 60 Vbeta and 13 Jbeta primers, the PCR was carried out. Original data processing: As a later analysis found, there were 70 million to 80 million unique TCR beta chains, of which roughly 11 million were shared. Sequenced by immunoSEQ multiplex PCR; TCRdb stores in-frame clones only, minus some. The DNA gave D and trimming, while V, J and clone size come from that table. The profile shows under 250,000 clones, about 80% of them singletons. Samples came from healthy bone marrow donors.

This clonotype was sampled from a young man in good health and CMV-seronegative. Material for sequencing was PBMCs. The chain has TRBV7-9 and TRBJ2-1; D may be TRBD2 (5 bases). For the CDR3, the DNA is TGTGCCAGCAGAAGCGGAGCCGACTACAATGAGCAGTTCTTC. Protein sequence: CASRSGADYNEQFF.